These T cell receptor beta chains were read from a single sample in a study of blood T cell repertoires in COVID-19. Only in-frame clones appear in the TCRdb table, and some are missing; sequencing was by immunoSEQ multiplex PCR. In the table there are about 250,000 clones, approximately 80% of which are singletons. Sequenced sample: peripheral blood. The source is an elderly man with acute or convalescent COVID-19. Both conserved end residues are part of each CDR3. D genes are given only for firm matches. Clone sizes are given selectively: once, few, many, or a class where the clone is expanded.

j_call: TRBJ1-2; d_call: NA; v_call: TRBV5-4; cdr3_length: 14; clone_size: NA; cdr3_nt: TGTGCCAGCAGCTTGAATGGAGTTAACTATGGCTACACCTTC; cdr3_aa: CASSLNGVNYGYTF
j_call: TRBJ1-5; d_call: NA; v_call: TRBV5-1; cdr3_length: 14; clone_size: NA; cdr3_nt: TGCGCCAGCAGACCGGGTCGTAGCAATCAGCCCCAGCATTTT; cdr3_aa: CASRPGRSNQPQHF
j_call: TRBJ2-7; d_call: NA; v_call: TRBV5-5; cdr3_length: 16; clone_size: NA; cdr3_nt: TGTGCCAGCAGCTTGGAAGGGGTCACCTACTCCTACGAGCAGTACTTC; cdr3_aa: CASSLEGVTYSYEQYF
j_call: TRBJ1-2; d_call: NA; v_call: TRBV5-4; cdr3_length: 18; clone_size: few; cdr3_nt: TGTGCCAGCAGCTTGGAGCTCACCCGCGGGGGGGGGAGCTATGGCTACACCTTC; cdr3_aa: CASSLELTRGGGSYGYTF
j_call: TRBJ1-2; d_call: NA; v_call: TRBV20-1; cdr3_length: 13; clone_size: once; cdr3_nt: TGCAGTGCTAGTTTGGGGACTTCCTATGGCTACACCTTC; cdr3_aa: CSASLGTSYGYTF
j_call: TRBJ1-2; d_call: NA; v_call: TRBV5-1; cdr3_length: 15; clone_size: NA; cdr3_nt: TGCGCCAGCAGCTTCCCAGGGCTGCCTAACTATGGCTACACCTTC; cdr3_aa: CASSFPGLPNYGYTF
j_call: TRBJ1-2; d_call: TRBD1; v_call: TRBV7-3; cdr3_length: 13; clone_size: NA; cdr3_nt: TGTGCCAGCAGCTTAGACAGGGGGAGCGGCTACACCTTC; cdr3_aa: CASSLDRGSGYTF
j_call: TRBJ2-7; d_call: TRBD1; v_call: TRBV9; cdr3_length: 13; clone_size: few; cdr3_nt: TGTGCCAGCAGCGTGACAGGGAGCAACGAGCAGTACTTC; cdr3_aa: CASSVTGSNEQYF
j_call: TRBJ1-4; d_call: NA; v_call: TRBV6-5; cdr3_length: 14; clone_size: NA; cdr3_nt: TGTGCCAGCAGAAACAGGGTAGACAATGAAAAACTGTTTTTT; cdr3_aa: CASRNRVDNEKLFF
j_call: TRBJ2-2; d_call: NA; v_call: TRBV28; cdr3_length: 15; clone_size: NA; cdr3_nt: TGTGCCAGCAGTTTCGGGGGAGCTAACACCGGGGAGCTGTTTTTT; cdr3_aa: CASSFGGANTGELFF
j_call: TRBJ1-6; d_call: NA; v_call: TRBV6-1; cdr3_length: 14; clone_size: NA; cdr3_nt: TGTGCCAGCAGTGAGTCGACCCGGCGGTCACCCCTCCACTTT; cdr3_aa: CASSESTRRSPLHF
j_call: TRBJ1-1; d_call: NA; v_call: TRBV3-1/TRBV3-2; cdr3_length: 11; clone_size: NA; cdr3_nt: TGTGCCAGCACCTCGGGGACTGAAGCTTTCTTT; cdr3_aa: CASTSGTEAFF
j_call: TRBJ1-1; d_call: NA; v_call: TRBV18; cdr3_length: 15; clone_size: NA; cdr3_nt: TGTGCCAGCTCACCACAGGGGTTTTCGAACACTGAAGCTTTCTTT; cdr3_aa: CASSPQGFSNTEAFF
j_call: TRBJ1-2; d_call: NA; v_call: TRBV5-1; cdr3_length: 13; clone_size: NA; cdr3_nt: TGCGCCAGCAGCCCCTCGGACAGCTATGGCTACACCTTC; cdr3_aa: CASSPSDSYGYTF
j_call: TRBJ2-3; d_call: TRBD1; v_call: TRBV6-5; cdr3_length: 14; clone_size: few; cdr3_nt: TGTGCCAGCAGCCGGGACAGCGGCACAGATACGCAGTATTTT; cdr3_aa: CASSRDSGTDTQYF
j_call: TRBJ2-1; d_call: TRBD2; v_call: TRBV7-9; cdr3_length: 17; clone_size: once; cdr3_nt: TGTGCCAGCAGCTTATCGGGGGGGCCGAGCTCCTACAATGAGCAGTTCTTC; cdr3_aa: CASSLSGGPSSYNEQFF
j_call: TRBJ1-1; d_call: NA; v_call: TRBV18; cdr3_length: 15; clone_size: NA; cdr3_nt: TGTGCCAGCTCACCTTTGGTGGGGCCCGGCACTGAAGCTTTCTTT; cdr3_aa: CASSPLVGPGTEAFF
j_call: TRBJ2-5; d_call: NA; v_call: TRBV2; cdr3_length: 11; clone_size: NA; cdr3_nt: TGTGCCAGCAGGCGTCAAGAGACCCAGTACTTC; cdr3_aa: CASRRQETQYF
j_call: TRBJ1-5; d_call: NA; v_call: TRBV29-1; cdr3_length: 13; clone_size: NA; cdr3_nt: TGCAGCGTCGCCCTTTCTCTAGGTCAGCCCCAGCATTTT; cdr3_aa: CSVALSLGQPQHF
j_call: TRBJ2-3; d_call: NA; v_call: TRBV27; cdr3_length: 13; clone_size: NA; cdr3_nt: TGTGCCAGCAGTTATAGTGTCGCAGATACGCAGTATTTT; cdr3_aa: CASSYSVADTQYF
j_call: TRBJ1-4; d_call: NA; v_call: TRBV28; cdr3_length: 14; clone_size: once; cdr3_nt: TGTGCCAGCAGCTCGGACAGAGTAAATGAAAAACTGTTTTTT; cdr3_aa: CASSSDRVNEKLFF
j_call: TRBJ2-1; d_call: TRBD1; v_call: TRBV19; cdr3_length: 14; clone_size: NA; cdr3_nt: TGTGCCAGCATTTCCGGACAGGGATACAATGAGCAGTTCTTC; cdr3_aa: CASISGQGYNEQFF
j_call: TRBJ1-6; d_call: TRBD1; v_call: TRBV6-5; cdr3_length: 14; clone_size: NA; cdr3_nt: TGTGCCAGCAGCCCGGACAGGGCCAATTCACCCCTCCACTTT; cdr3_aa: CASSPDRANSPLHF
j_call: TRBJ1-4; d_call: NA; v_call: TRBV7-6; cdr3_length: 16; clone_size: NA; cdr3_nt: TGTGCCAGCAGCCGAGTATCCACGGCAACTAATGAAAAACTGTTTTTT; cdr3_aa: CASSRVSTATNEKLFF
j_call: TRBJ1-2; d_call: NA; v_call: TRBV6-5; cdr3_length: 13; clone_size: few; cdr3_nt: TGTGCCAGCTCCAAGCTTACAGGAGATGGCTACACCTTC; cdr3_aa: CASSKLTGDGYTF
j_call: TRBJ1-2; d_call: TRBD1; v_call: TRBV18; cdr3_length: 14; clone_size: once; cdr3_nt: TGTGCCAGCTCACCGGGGGGACAGCTTTATGGCTACACCTTC; cdr3_aa: CASSPGGQLYGYTF
j_call: TRBJ2-3; d_call: TRBD1; v_call: TRBV5-1; cdr3_length: 15; clone_size: NA; cdr3_nt: TGCGCCAGCAGTACCCAGGGGGCCTCCACAGATACGCAGTATTTT; cdr3_aa: CASSTQGASTDTQYF
j_call: TRBJ1-1; d_call: TRBD1; v_call: TRBV15; cdr3_length: 16; clone_size: NA; cdr3_nt: TGTGCCACCAGCAGACCATCCAGGGGGCTGACCACTGAAGCTTTCTTT; cdr3_aa: CATSRPSRGLTTEAFF
j_call: TRBJ1-2; d_call: NA; v_call: TRBV30; cdr3_length: 12; clone_size: NA; cdr3_nt: TGTGCCTGGAGTACAGTAAACTATGGCTACACCTTC; cdr3_aa: CAWSTVNYGYTF
j_call: TRBJ2-7; d_call: TRBD2; v_call: TRBV5-6; cdr3_length: 18; clone_size: NA; cdr3_nt: TGTGCCAGCAGCCTCGGGACTAGCGGGAGGGCGAAGGTATACGAGCAGTACTTC; cdr3_aa: CASSLGTSGRAKVYEQYF
j_call: TRBJ1-6; d_call: NA; v_call: TRBV7-9; cdr3_length: 15; clone_size: NA; cdr3_nt: TGTGCCAGCAGCTTAGGAACCCTACTTAATTCACCCCTCCACTTT; cdr3_aa: CASSLGTLLNSPLHF
j_call: TRBJ1-4; d_call: NA; v_call: TRBV19; cdr3_length: 15; clone_size: NA; cdr3_nt: TGTGCCAGTAGTACCCGGACAGCGTTAAATGAAAAACTGTTTTTT; cdr3_aa: CASSTRTALNEKLFF
j_call: TRBJ2-1; d_call: TRBD1; v_call: TRBV5-4; cdr3_length: 13; clone_size: NA; cdr3_nt: TGTGCCAGCAGCTTGGGACAGGGCAATGAGCAGTTCTTC; cdr3_aa: CASSLGQGNEQFF
j_call: TRBJ2-1; d_call: TRBD2; v_call: TRBV2; cdr3_length: 15; clone_size: once; cdr3_nt: TGTGCCAGCAGCCTAGCGGGGGGGCCCTATAATGAGCAGTTCTTC; cdr3_aa: CASSLAGGPYNEQFF
j_call: TRBJ2-6; d_call: NA; v_call: TRBV6-5; cdr3_length: 15; clone_size: medium-sized; cdr3_nt: TGTGCCAGCTCTCCCGTCCAGTCTGGGGCCAACGTCCTGACTTTC; cdr3_aa: CASSPVQSGANVLTF
j_call: TRBJ2-7; d_call: NA; v_call: TRBV6-1; cdr3_length: 16; clone_size: once; cdr3_nt: TGTGCCAGCAGTGAAGGTGGAGGGGTGGGCTCCTACGAGCAGTACTTC; cdr3_aa: CASSEGGGVGSYEQYF
j_call: TRBJ2-5; d_call: TRBD1; v_call: TRBV24-1; cdr3_length: 15; clone_size: once; cdr3_nt: TGTGCCACCAGTGCAGGGGACAGGGATGACGGGACCCAGTACTTC; cdr3_aa: CATSAGDRDDGTQYF
j_call: TRBJ2-5; d_call: TRBD2; v_call: TRBV18; cdr3_length: 15; clone_size: NA; cdr3_nt: TGTGCCAGCTCCGTCGGACTAGCGGGAGTAGAGACCCAGTACTTC; cdr3_aa: CASSVGLAGVETQYF
j_call: TRBJ1-3; d_call: TRBD1; v_call: TRBV7-3; cdr3_length: 17; clone_size: NA; cdr3_nt: TGTGCCAGCAGCTTAAATCGGCAGGGGGCGCAGGGAAACACCATATATTTT; cdr3_aa: CASSLNRQGAQGNTIYF
j_call: TRBJ2-1; d_call: TRBD1; v_call: TRBV6-1; cdr3_length: 16; clone_size: NA; cdr3_nt: TGTGCCAGCAGTGGCGCCGGGACAGGGGGTTACAATGAGCAGTTCTTC; cdr3_aa: CASSGAGTGGYNEQFF
j_call: TRBJ1-5; d_call: TRBD1; v_call: TRBV5-4; cdr3_length: 13; clone_size: few; cdr3_nt: TGTGCCAGCAGCGGGGACAGGGGGCAGCCCCAGCATTTT; cdr3_aa: CASSGDRGQPQHF
j_call: TRBJ2-7; d_call: TRBD1; v_call: TRBV6-5; cdr3_length: 13; clone_size: medium-sized; cdr3_nt: TGTGCCAGCAGTACCGGGACAGGCTACGAGCAGTACTTC; cdr3_aa: CASSTGTGYEQYF
j_call: TRBJ2-7; d_call: TRBD1; v_call: TRBV10-3; cdr3_length: 15; clone_size: NA; cdr3_nt: TGTGCCATCAGTGGACCTAGGGACAGCCCCTACGAGCAGTACTTC; cdr3_aa: CAISGPRDSPYEQYF
j_call: TRBJ1-6; d_call: NA; v_call: TRBV6-5; cdr3_length: 13; clone_size: NA; cdr3_nt: TGTGCCAGCAGTTACATCGGGGAATCACCCCTCCACTTT; cdr3_aa: CASSYIGESPLHF
j_call: TRBJ2-3; d_call: NA; v_call: TRBV7-9; cdr3_length: 14; clone_size: NA; cdr3_nt: TGTGCCAGCAGTACAGGGTTCAGCACAGATACGCAGTATTTT; cdr3_aa: CASSTGFSTDTQYF
j_call: TRBJ2-1; d_call: TRBD1; v_call: TRBV10-1; cdr3_length: 15; clone_size: NA; cdr3_nt: TGCGCCAGCAGTGATGTGGGGCAGGGGGCCCGGGAGCAGTTCTTC; cdr3_aa: CASSDVGQGAREQFF
j_call: TRBJ1-6; d_call: TRBD1; v_call: TRBV18; cdr3_length: 14; clone_size: NA; cdr3_nt: TGTGCCAGCTCACGGGACAGAGAGAATTCACCCCTCCACTTT; cdr3_aa: CASSRDRENSPLHF
j_call: TRBJ2-4; d_call: NA; v_call: TRBV7-2; cdr3_length: 16; clone_size: NA; cdr3_nt: TGTGCCAGCAGCTTGGACTCCGGGTTAGCCAAAAACATTCAGTACTTC; cdr3_aa: CASSLDSGLAKNIQYF
j_call: TRBJ1-5; d_call: TRBD1; v_call: TRBV28; cdr3_length: 15; clone_size: NA; cdr3_nt: TGTGCCAGCAGTTCAGGGGCGACAGGGATGCAGCCCCAGCATTTT; cdr3_aa: CASSSGATGMQPQHF
j_call: TRBJ2-2; d_call: TRBD2; v_call: TRBV9; cdr3_length: 16; clone_size: NA; cdr3_nt: TGTGCCAGCAGCGTAGACCCTAGCGGGGGCCCCGGGGAGCTGTTTTTT; cdr3_aa: CASSVDPSGGPGELFF
j_call: TRBJ2-1; d_call: TRBD1; v_call: TRBV6-5; cdr3_length: 14; clone_size: NA; cdr3_nt: TGTGCCAGCAGGGTGACAGGGTCCTACAATGAGCAGTTCTTC; cdr3_aa: CASRVTGSYNEQFF
j_call: TRBJ2-3; d_call: TRBD1; v_call: TRBV29-1; cdr3_length: 15; clone_size: NA; cdr3_nt: TGCAGCGTTCAAGGGGGACAGCTATTCACAGATACGCAGTATTTT; cdr3_aa: CSVQGGQLFTDTQYF
j_call: TRBJ2-1; d_call: NA; v_call: TRBV18; cdr3_length: 15; clone_size: NA; cdr3_nt: TGTGCCAGCTCACCCCGGACTACCTCCTACAATGAGCAGTTCTTC; cdr3_aa: CASSPRTTSYNEQFF
j_call: TRBJ1-5; d_call: NA; v_call: TRBV24-1; cdr3_length: 15; clone_size: NA; cdr3_nt: TGTGCCACCATGAGGGCAACCTGCGTCAATCAGCCCCAGCATTTT; cdr3_aa: CATMRATCVNQPQHF
j_call: TRBJ2-2; d_call: TRBD1; v_call: TRBV5-1; cdr3_length: 18; clone_size: NA; cdr3_nt: TGCGCCAGCAGCTTATTGCCCAAGGGACAGGGGCCCACCGGGGAGCTGTTTTTT; cdr3_aa: CASSLLPKGQGPTGELFF
j_call: TRBJ1-2; d_call: NA; v_call: TRBV27; cdr3_length: 15; clone_size: NA; cdr3_nt: TGTGCCAGCAGTTTATCTAGGACCTTTTCGGGAGGCTACACCTTC; cdr3_aa: CASSLSRTFSGGYTF
j_call: TRBJ2-7; d_call: TRBD1; v_call: TRBV6-5; cdr3_length: 13; clone_size: NA; cdr3_nt: TGTGCCAGCAGACGGACAGGGGACTACGAGCAGTACTTC; cdr3_aa: CASRRTGDYEQYF